One and the same sample provided the 14 T cell receptor beta chains below, sequenced in a study of T cell repertoires in cytomegalovirus infection. Each CDR3 protein is one row after TCRdb ran MiXCR on the reads. The sample shows about 250,000 distinct CDR3 sequences, over 15% of them seen only once. Input material: CD8+ T cells from PBMCs. The receptors were gathered from a human donor in good health (CMV status not recorded). Some clones in this sample may be carry-over from other donors' samples.

Many counts were recorded for this clonotype. The J gene is TRBJ1-1, the V gene TRBV11-3; D perhaps matches TRBD1 (5 bases). This CDR3 comprises 13 residues. Looked up from germline, CDR1 is SGHNT and CDR2 is YENEEA. The V end was cut by 5 bases, the J end by 4 bases, with 11 bases between. The CDR3 here is CASSEGRGTEAFF. The CDR3 DNA is TGTGCCAGCAGCGAGGGACGAGGCACTGAAGCTTTCTTT. The entire variable domain, with the rest obtained from reference TRBV11-3 and TRBJ1-1, is as follows: EAGVVQSPRYKIIEKKQPVAFWCNPISGHNTLYWYLQNLGQGPELLIRYENEEAVDDSQLPKDRFSAERLKGVDSTLKIQPAELGDSAVYLCASSEGRGTEAFFGQGTRLTVV.

The sample holds a few counts of this clonotype. The genes are TRBV20-1 and TRBJ1-3; D is unclear. The CDR3 loop spans 13 amino acids. CDR1 and CDR2 from the germline V gene are DFQATT and SNEGSKA (reference sequence). V lost 0 bases and J 7 bases, leaving 10 bases between the germline ends. The CDR3 region has the DNA TGCAGTGCTAGAGAAAGAGGGATGAACACCATATATTTT. Protein product: CSARERGMNTIYF.

The chain joins TRBV29-1 to TRBJ2-7; possibly TRBD1 for D (7 bases). Trimming shortened V by 3 bases and J by 3 bases, and 12 bases separated the two germline ends. CDR3 length: 13 amino acids. CDR1 SQVTM and CDR2 ANQGSEA come from the germline V gene. In nucleotides, the CDR3 is TGCAGCGTTGAGTCGCAGGGGGGCTACGAGCAGTACTTC. This encodes CSVESQGGYEQYF.

This clonotype has ten or more counts. V gene TRBV5-5 combines with J gene TRBJ2-5, with TRBD2 matching 10 bases. The length of the CDR3 is 16 residues. Unmatched junction bases numbered 11, after V lost 1 base and J lost 8 bases. CDR1 SGHKS and CDR2 YYEKEE come from the germline V gene (reference sequence). In DNA form, the CDR3 reads TGTGCCAGCAGCTTGTTTTCAGCGGGGGGGGTGGATACCCAGTACTTC. Residues: CASSLFSAGGVDTQYF. The full variable domain, with the rest looked up from reference TRBV5-5 and TRBJ2-5, is DAGVTQSPTHLIKTRGQQVTLRCSPISGHKSVSWYQQVLGQGPQFIFQYYEKEERGRGNFPDRFSARQFPNYSSELNVNALLLGDSALYLCASSLFSAGGVDTQYFGPGTRLLVL.

There are many counts of this clonotype. This chain uses TRBV20-1 with TRBJ2-1, with 7 bases lining up with TRBD2. The CDR3 spans 14 residues. V shed 3 bases and J 8 bases; nucleotides not matched to a gene: 10. CDR1 and CDR2 (germline): DFQATT, SNEGSKA (reference sequence). The CDR3 DNA reads as TGCAGTGCTAGCAGCGGGGTTGATTTGGATGAGCAGTTCTTC. This sequence encodes CSASSGVDLDEQFF.

The rearrangement uses TRBV7-9 and TRBJ1-2, with D maybe TRBD1 (5 bases). Germline lookup yields CDR1 SEHNR and CDR2 FQNEAQ (reference sequence). The V gene lost 5 bases and the J gene lost 3 bases, with 22 bases spanning the gap. CDR3 length: 17 residues. DNA of the CDR3: TGTGCCAGCAGCACCGACCTGCAACCGGGGGGGGACTATGGCTACACCTTC. Translation gives CASSTDLQPGGDYGYTF.

This clonotype was picked up many times. This chain links TRBV7-3 with TRBJ2-1, with 15 bases aligning to TRBD2. Germline trimming cut 5 bases from V and 4 bases from J; bases unmatched to any gene: 6. The CDR3 sequence is 17 residues long. Germline CDR1 reads SGHTA; CDR2 reads FQGTGA. The CDR3 bases are TGTGCCAGCAGCCCCCCCGGGACTAGCGGGGGGTACAATGAGCAGTTCTTC. Its protein product is CASSPPGTSGGYNEQFF.

This clonotype was recorded at least ten times. A single base separates this from a much larger clone, so it may be a read error. This chain uses TRBV11-2 with TRBJ2-1; D uncertain. The germline V gene has CDR1 SGHAT and CDR2 FQNNGV. Trimming took off 2 bases at V and 4 bases at J, with 3 bases between the two ends. The CDR3 is 12 amino acids. This chain's CDR3 is CASSLRYNEQFF. In DNA, the CDR3 is TGTGCCAGCAGCTTAAGGTACAATGAGCAGTTCTTC. Full variable domain (rest looked up from reference TRBV11-2 and TRBJ2-1): EAGVAQSPRYKIIEKRQSVAFWCNPISGHATLYWYQQILGQGPKLLIQFQNNGVVDDSQLPKDRFSAERLKGVDSTLKIQPAKLEDSAVYLCASSLRYNEQFFGPGTRLTVL.

At least ten counts were recorded for this clonotype. The chain is built from TRBV7-2 and TRBJ2-4; no definite D call. CDR1 and CDR2 from the germline V gene are SGHTA and FQGNSA. The CDR3 spans 13 residues. Trimming removed 1 base from V and 4 bases from J, with 5 bases in between. CDR3 sequence (DNA): TGTGCCAGCAGCTTAGAAGGGAAAAACATTCAGTACTTC. It specifies CASSLEGKNIQYF.

CDR3 sequence reads: CASSLRPGPGELFF. The CDR3 nucleotides are TGTGCCAGCAGCTTACGCCCAGGGCCCGGGGAGCTGTTTTTT. The chain uses TRBV11-2 and TRBJ2-2, with D possibly matching TRBD1 (5 bases). CDR1 and CDR2 from the germline V gene are SGHAT and FQNNGV. The ends were cut back, 2 bases at V and 6 bases at J, with 10 bases in the middle. The CDR3 contains 14 residues.

This clonotype was found many times. This chain uses TRBV28 with TRBJ2-7, with 7 nucleotides matching TRBD1. J lost 0 bases, V lost 2 bases, and 7 bases had no gene match. The CDR3 totals 16 residues. Germline V gene lookup returns CDR1 MDHEN and CDR2 SYDVKM. Here the CDR3 DNA reads TGTGCCAGCAGTTTAGCCCCCCGGGACAGCTCCTACGAGCAGTACTTC. It translates to CASSLAPRDSSYEQYF.

This clonotype was recorded many times. This rearrangement joins TRBV7-3 to TRBJ2-7, with a tentative D call TRBD1 (6 bases). The CDR3 spans 13 residues. V lost 5 bases to trimming and J lost 6 bases, with 14 bases between them. In germline, CDR1 is SGHTA, CDR2 FQGTGA. CDR3 DNA sequence: TGTGCCAGCAGCCCGGACAGCTGGGGCGAGCAGTACTTC. This translates into CASSPDSWGEQYF.

CDR3 loop: CSARLGGPSYEQYF. The CDR3, as DNA: TGCAGTGCTCGTTTGGGCGGACCCTCCTACGAGCAGTACTTC. The chain carries TRBV20-1 and TRBJ2-7; D gene ambiguous. Germline lookup yields CDR1 DFQATT and CDR2 SNEGSKA (reference sequence). The V and J ends lost 5 bases and 0 bases respectively, with 14 bases between them. This CDR3 has 14 amino acids.

V and J are TRBV7-8 and TRBJ2-7, with no clear D. The CDR3 length is 13 residues. The germline CDR1 and CDR2 sequences are SGHVS and FQNEAQ. V lost 4 bases, J lost 0 bases, and 7 bases lay in between. The CDR3 is CASSSSPSYEQYF. The CDR3, as DNA: TGTGCCAGCAGCTCGAGCCCCTCCTACGAGCAGTACTTC. Full variable domain (outside the CDR3, taken from reference TRBV7-8 and TRBJ2-7): GAGVSQSPRYKVAKRGQDVALRCDPISGHVSLFWYQQALGQGPEFLTYFQNEAQLDKSGLPSDRFFAERPEGSVSTLKIQRTQQEDSAVYLCASSSSPSYEQYFGPGTRLTVT.